A single sample gave rise to the 26 T cell receptor beta chains below, sequenced in a study of T cells in Graves' hyperthyroidism and ophthalmopathy. TCR beta CDR3 region amplification was performed from RNA transcripts. First-round RT-PCR targeting the TCR CDR3 was performed with the HTBI primer set. TCRdb processed the multiplex PCR reads anew with MiXCR; each CDR3 protein has one entry. The table records some 690,000 distinct CDR3 sequences, roughly 17% of them present only once. The sample was blood. Every receptor here comes from a man aged 50 or older with Graves' hyperthyroidism.

This clonotype was recorded at least ten times. This may stem from a read error, because a much larger clone lies one nucleotide away. This chain uses TRBV3-1 with TRBJ1-1; 10 bases match TRBD1. Germline lookup yields CDR1 LGHDT and CDR2 YNNKEL (reference sequence). The CDR3 runs to 14 residues. Trimming cost V 5 bases and J 3 bases; bases outside gene matches: 3. The CDR3 reads CASSFGQGDTEAFF. CDR3 in DNA: TGTGCCAGCAGCTTCGGACAGGGGGACACTGAAGCTTTCTTT.

This clonotype has a handful of counts. This chain joins TRBV3-1 and TRBJ2-7; D is unclear. This CDR3 spans 13 amino acids. V was trimmed by 4 bases and J by 0 bases, leaving 7 bases between them. CDR1 and CDR2 from the germline V gene are LGHDT and YNNKEL (reference sequence). CDR3 loop: CASSRHTSYEQYF. The CDR3 nucleotides are TGTGCCAGCAGCCGTCACACCTCCTACGAGCAGTACTTC.

This clonotype was picked up many times. Here the CDR3 DNA reads TGTGCCAGCAGTTTCCGGGGGCCCTACAATGAGCAGTTCTTC. This sequence encodes CASSFRGPYNEQFF. The chain is built from TRBV27 and TRBJ2-1; either TRBD1 or TRBD2 may supply D (6 bases each). V lost 3 bases to trimming and J lost 2 bases, with 8 bases between them. The CDR3 spans 14 residues. Germline V gives CDR1 MNHEY, CDR2 SMNVEV (reference sequence).

This clonotype was observed many times. The chain has TRBV7-2 and TRBJ2-1; 8 bases line up with TRBD2. V lost 0 bases and J lost 8; bases outside the gene matches: 6. CDR1 and CDR2 (germline): SGHTA, FQGNSA. The CDR3 is 15 residues long. The DNA of the CDR3 is TGTGCCAGCAGCTTAGCCGGGACTAGAGGCGATGAGCAGTTCTTC. Protein product: CASSLAGTRGDEQFF.

This clonotype came up a few times. The chain is built from TRBV9 and TRBJ2-5; D not certain. Germline lookup yields CDR1 SGDLS and CDR2 YYNGEE. The length of the CDR3 is 14 residues. The ends were cut back, 0 bases at V and 2 bases at J, with 8 bases in the middle. CDR3: CASSVGNGQETQYF. The CDR3 region has the DNA TGTGCCAGCAGCGTAGGGAATGGACAAGAGACCCAGTACTTC.

This clonotype was recorded at least ten times. This rearrangement joins TRBV11-2 to TRBJ1-1; no definite D call. The V end lost 1 base, the J end lost 5 bases, and 20 bases lay between the germline ends. The CDR3 is made up of 17 amino acids. The V gene's germline CDR1 is SGHAT and CDR2 FQNNGV. The DNA for the CDR3 is TGTGCCAGCAGCTTAGGTGGTTACCTGGTACCGAGTACTGAAGCTTTCTTT. Its protein product is CASSLGGYLVPSTEAFF. The entire variable domain, with the rest obtained from reference TRBV11-2 and TRBJ1-1, is as follows: EAGVAQSPRYKIIEKRQSVAFWCNPISGHATLYWYQQILGQGPKLLIQFQNNGVVDDSQLPKDRFSAERLKGVDSTLKIQPAKLEDSAVYLCASSLGGYLVPSTEAFFGQGTRLTVV.

This clonotype was counted at least ten times. The rearrangement joins TRBV20-1 to TRBJ1-1; D unclear. The V end was cut by 1 base, the J end by 4 bases, with 10 bases between. Looked up from germline, CDR1 is DFQATT and CDR2 is SNEGSKA (reference sequence). The CDR3 loop spans 13 amino acids. CDR3 protein: CSARGGVGTEAFF. CDR3 nucleotide sequence: TGCAGTGCTAGAGGAGGAGTTGGCACTGAAGCTTTCTTT.

This chain links TRBV20-1 with TRBJ2-3; 11 bases fit TRBD2. V lost 4 bases to trimming and J lost 3 bases; unmatched junction nucleotides: 12. The CDR3 extends over 17 amino acids. Germline V gene sequence: CDR1 DFQATT, CDR2 SNEGSKA (reference sequence). This CDR3 is CSATGGIAGGKTDTQYF. Here the CDR3 DNA reads TGCAGTGCTACGGGAGGAATAGCGGGAGGGAAAACAGATACGCAGTATTTT.

This clonotype was detected ten times or more. This chain's CDR3 is CASSSDPRHTVATNEKLFF. CDR3 sequence (DNA): TGTGCCAGCAGCTCAGACCCACGACACACTGTTGCAACTAATGAAAAACTGTTTTTT. The rearrangement links TRBV11-2 to TRBJ1-4; D is undetermined. The CDR3 runs 19 residues. Trimming took 4 bases from V and 0 from J, leaving 21 bases between them. CDR1 is SGHAT and CDR2 is FQNNGV in the germline V gene.

This clonotype was counted at least ten times. The rearrangement links TRBV15 to TRBJ2-7; TRBD2 agrees at 9 bases. Germline V gene data show CDR1 as LNHNV and CDR2 as YYDKDF (reference sequence). This CDR3 is built from 15 residues. Germline trimming cut 2 bases from V and 1 base from J; bases unmatched to any gene: 3. The CDR3 loop reads CATSRIAGVSYEQYF. CDR3 sequence (DNA): TGTGCCACCAGCAGAATAGCGGGAGTATCCTACGAGCAGTACTTC. Full variable domain (missing parts from reference TRBV15 and TRBJ2-7): DAMVIQNPRYQVTQFGKPVTLSCSQTLNHNVMYWYQQKSSQAPKLLFHYYDKDFNNEADTPDNFQSRRPNTSFCFLDIRSPGLGDTAMYLCATSRIAGVSYEQYFGPGTRLTVT.

This clonotype came up many times. The J gene is TRBJ2-3, the V gene TRBV27; possibly TRBD2 for D (6 bases). V was trimmed by 2 bases and J by 11 bases, leaving 11 bases between them. This CDR3 has 12 amino acids. The V gene's germline CDR1 is MNHEY and CDR2 SMNVEV (reference sequence). CDR3 sequence: CASSLGGYKQYF. The DNA of the CDR3 is TGTGCCAGCAGTTTAGGAGGGTATAAGCAGTATTTT.

This clonotype has just a few counts. This chain uses TRBV14 with TRBJ2-1, with unresolved D. Germline V CDR1 and CDR2: SGHDN, FVKESK. This CDR3 is 15 amino acids long. The ends were cut back, 1 base at V and 3 bases at J, with 10 bases in the middle. CDR3 nucleotide sequence: TGTGCCAGCAGCCAAGGCGTTTCCCTCTACAATGAGCAGTTCTTC. This codes for CASSQGVSLYNEQFF.

This clonotype occurred many times. The gene calls are TRBV30 and TRBJ1-1; D remains ambiguous. V gave up 3 bases and J gave up 1 base, with 9 bases separating them. The CDR3 length is 13 residues. Germline V lookup: CDR1 GTSNPN, CDR2 SVGIG (reference sequence). CDR3 coding DNA: TGTGCCTGGAGCCTGTTCACGAACACTGAAGCTTTCTTT. This codes for CAWSLFTNTEAFF.

This clonotype appeared many times. The chain employs TRBV20-1 and TRBJ1-5, with D uncertain. CDR3 length: 16 residues. Per the germline V gene, CDR1 is DFQATT and CDR2 is SNEGSKA (reference sequence). V dropped 6 bases and J dropped 0 bases, with 18 bases sitting between them. The CDR3 is CSAELGRDYSNQPQHF. CDR3 in DNA: TGCAGTGCAGAACTCGGACGGGATTATAGCAATCAGCCCCAGCATTTT.

This clonotype was seen ten or more times. V and J are TRBV5-4 and TRBJ2-5; tentatively, D is TRBD2 (7 bases). The V end lost 3 bases, the J end lost 10 bases, and 19 bases lay between the germline ends. The CDR3 has 14 residues. CDR1 and CDR2 (germline): SGHNT, YYREEE (reference sequence). CDR3 sequence: CASSSEGGNRVQYF. The CDR3 DNA sequence: TGTGCCAGCAGCTCCGAGGGGGGGAATCGGGTCCAGTACTTC.

The chain uses TRBV6-1 and TRBJ2-2; no clear D gene. V shed 5 bases and J shed 0 bases, with 10 bases lying between them. This CDR3 has 15 amino acids. CDR1 is MNHNS, CDR2 SASEGT, per germline. In nucleotides, the CDR3 is TGTGCCAGCAGTAGGCTGGCCCCGAACACCGGGGAGCTGTTTTTT. This translates into CASSRLAPNTGELFF.

This clonotype was observed a handful of times. The CDR3 DNA sequence: TGCGCCAGCAGCCAAGATCAAGGGGCGAGGGAACACTTT. The encoded protein is CASSQDQGAREHF. This chain links TRBV4-3 with TRBJ1-6; D is perhaps TRBD1 (5 bases). Germline CDR1 and CDR2: LGHNA and YSLEER. This CDR3 comprises 13 residues. The ends were cut back, 0 bases at V and 19 bases at J, with 16 bases in the middle.

J is TRBJ1-1 and V is TRBV19, with TRBD1 matching over 9 bases. The CDR3 totals 15 residues. From germline, CDR1 is LNHDA and CDR2 SQIVND (reference sequence). The V and J ends lost 9 bases and 2 bases, in that order; junction bases with no gene match: 10. The CDR3 is CASLSGTGSNTEAFF. CDR3 in DNA: TGTGCCAGCTTATCCGGGACAGGGTCAAACACTGAAGCTTTCTTT.

This clonotype was seen a handful of times. The V call is TRBV25-1, the J call TRBJ1-4; no clear D. The CDR3 loop spans 13 amino acids. Germline V lookup: CDR1 MGHDK, CDR2 SYGVNS. V was cut by 4 bases and J by 4 bases, with 7 bases left in between. The CDR3 DNA reads as TGTGCCAGCAGTGGGACCCTTAATGAAAAACTGTTTTTT. This translates into CASSGTLNEKLFF.

This clonotype was observed a handful of times. The chain has TRBV20-1 and TRBJ2-7; D gene uncertain. CDR3 length: 11 residues. Germline V gene lookup returns CDR1 DFQATT and CDR2 SNEGSKA (reference sequence). V lost 5 bases and J 7 bases, leaving 12 bases between the germline ends. The CDR3 region is CSAATHGEQYF. In DNA form, the CDR3 reads TGCAGTGCTGCCACCCATGGGGAGCAGTACTTC.

This clonotype occurred many times. The CDR3 region has the DNA TGTGCCAGCAGTTTATTCAGTTATGAAGCTTTCTTT. It encodes CASSLFSYEAFF. The chain is built from TRBV28 and TRBJ1-1; D not resolved. This CDR3 has 12 amino acids. Germline lookup yields CDR1 MDHEN and CDR2 SYDVKM. V was cut by 1 base and J by 7 bases, with 7 bases left in between. Drawing the rest from reference TRBV28 and TRBJ1-1, the complete variable domain is DVKVTQSSRYLVKRTGEKVFLECVQDMDHENMFWYRQDPGLGLRLIYFSYDVKMKEKGDIPEGYSVSREKKERFSLILESASTNQTSMYLCASSLFSYEAFFGQGTRLTVV.

CDR3 loop: CSAESVDGNTGELFF. CDR3 coding DNA: TGCAGCGCGGAATCCGTCGACGGAAACACCGGGGAGCTGTTTTTT. This sequence joins TRBV29-1 and TRBJ2-2; D unresolved. The germline gives CDR1 SQVTM, CDR2 ANQGSEA. CDR3 length equals 15 residues. With 7 bases removed from V and 2 bases from J, the gap between germline ends came to 17 bases.

CDR3 sequence (DNA): TGTGCCAGCCGATTTGGAGGCGGGAGGCCGGTAGATACGCAGTATTTT. Its protein is CASRFGGGRPVDTQYF. This chain links TRBV28 with TRBJ2-3; 8 nucleotides align to TRBD2. Trimming cost V 8 bases and J 5 bases; bases outside gene matches: 15. Germline V gene data show CDR1 as MDHEN and CDR2 as SYDVKM. The CDR3 contains 16 residues.

Remarks on this clonotype: A much larger clone differs from this one at a single base, so this may be a read error. The chain couples TRBV19 to TRBJ2-7; D not resolved. The CDR3 is made up of 13 amino acids. The V and J ends lost 3 bases and 2 bases respectively, with 8 bases between them. Per the germline V gene, CDR1 is LNHDA and CDR2 is SQIVND (reference sequence). CDR3 in amino acids: CASSIDQTYEQYF. The DNA of the CDR3 is TGTGCCAGTAGTATCGATCAGACCTACGAGCAGTACTTC. The whole variable domain, remainder taken from reference TRBV19 and TRBJ2-7, is DGGITQSPKYLFRKEGQNVTLSCEQNLNHDAMYWYRQDPGQGLRLIYYSQIVNDFQKGDIAEGYSVSREKKESFPLTVTSAQKNPTAFYLCASSIDQTYEQYFGPGTRLTVT.

V and J are TRBV28 and TRBJ2-3; D might be TRBD1 (6 bases). Per the germline V gene, CDR1 is MDHEN and CDR2 is SYDVKM. This CDR3 is built from 16 residues. Trimming shortened V by 9 bases and J by 3 bases, and 22 bases separated the two germline ends. CDR3 sequence: CARRTSGGLGTDTQYF. As DNA, the CDR3 is TGTGCCAGGCGCACGTCTGGGGGCCTTGGGACAGATACGCAGTATTTT.

Only a few counts were recorded for this clonotype. This chain links TRBV10-3 with TRBJ2-2; TRBD2 matches 8 bases. In germline, CDR1 is ENHRY, CDR2 SYGVKD. Trimming at V came to 11 bases and at J to 1 base, leaving 6 bases not matched to a gene. The CDR3 loop spans 14 amino acids. CDR3: CAATSGRNTGELFF. As DNA, the CDR3 is TGTGCCGCCACTAGCGGAAGGAACACCGGGGAGCTGTTTTTT.